One and the same sample provided the 32 T cell receptor beta chains below, sequenced in a study of cytomegalovirus exposure and HLA in healthy donors. The PCR used 60 Vbeta and 13 Jbeta primers. Profiling relied on immunoSEQ multiplex PCR, and the TCRdb table lists in-frame clones only, not all of them. Of fewer than 110,000 clones listed, approximately 81% are singletons. Sequencing was done on a sample of PBMCs. The receptors here all came from a man younger than 40 in good health and CMV-seronegative.

CDR3 protein: CASGGGETQYF. CDR3 bases: TGTGCCAGCGGGGGAGGGGAGACCCAGTACTTC. The chain combines TRBV27 with TRBJ2-5; 7 bases line up with TRBD2. Germline CDR1 is MNHEY and CDR2 is SMNVEV (reference sequence). The CDR3 sequence is 11 residues long. V dropped 8 bases and J dropped 5; count of bases not matched to a gene: 2.

V and J are TRBV7-9 and TRBJ2-3; D uncertain. The germline V gene has CDR1 SEHNR and CDR2 FQNEAQ (reference sequence). The germline V and J ends were trimmed by 6 bases and 7 bases, with 11 bases remaining between them. The CDR3 has 12 residues. CDR3 nucleotides: TGTGCCAGCAGTAAACCGCGCCATACGCAGTATTTT. The encoded protein is CASSKPRHTQYF.

The chain employs TRBV6-5 and TRBJ2-7, with 10 bases that match TRBD1. CDR3 length equals 13 residues. Germline V gene data show CDR1 as MNHEY and CDR2 as SVGAGI. J gave up 5 bases and V 6 bases, and 4 bases lay outside the gene matches. The CDR3 DNA reads TGTGCCAGCAGCCCGGACAGGGGGAACGAGCAGTACTTC. It translates to CASSPDRGNEQYF.

The V call is TRBV7-6, the J call TRBJ1-4; perhaps TRBD1 as D (5 bases). V dropped 0 bases and J dropped 0 bases, with 8 bases sitting between them. CDR1 is SGHVS and CDR2 is FNYEAQ in the germline V gene. The length of the CDR3 is 16 residues. For the CDR3, the DNA is TGTGCCAGCAGCTTAGCGGGGCAGACAACTAATGAAAAACTGTTTTTT. Its translation is CASSLAGQTTNEKLFF.

The CDR3 region is CASSLGLAGAETQYF. CDR3 nucleotide sequence: TGTGCCAGCAGCCTTGGACTAGCGGGAGCAGAGACCCAGTACTTC. The chain joins TRBV9 to TRBJ2-5, with TRBD2 matching over 13 bases. In germline, CDR1 is SGDLS, CDR2 YYNGEE. Germline trimming cut 4 bases from V and 4 bases from J; bases unmatched to any gene: 4. This CDR3 spans 15 amino acids.

The genes are TRBV6-5 and TRBJ1-1; D not resolved. The germline V and J ends were trimmed by 4 bases and 4 bases, with 7 bases remaining between them. The V gene's germline CDR1 is MNHEY and CDR2 SVGAGI. The CDR3 spans 12 residues. The CDR3 protein is CASSSLPTEAFF. CDR3 coding DNA: TGTGCCAGCAGTTCTCTTCCCACTGAAGCTTTCTTT.

V and J are TRBV10-2 and TRBJ2-3, with TRBD2 matching 11 bases. V was clipped by 5 bases and J by 5 bases; unmatched bases: 6. Germline V gene data show CDR1 as WSHSY and CDR2 as SAAADI. The CDR3 sequence is 15 residues long. In DNA, the CDR3 is TGCGCCAGCAGTCGCGGTAGCGGGGGGGTAGATACGCAGTATTTT. It codes for CASSRGSGGVDTQYF.

The rearrangement links TRBV20-1 to TRBJ2-7, with D tentatively TRBD1 (5 bases). CDR3 length: 10 residues. V was shortened by 7 bases and J by 4 bases, with 8 bases between the two germline ends. Germline CDR1 reads DFQATT; CDR2 reads SNEGSKA (reference sequence). In nucleotides, the CDR3 is TGCAGTGGGCAGGGTTACGAGCAGTACTTC. Translation gives CSGQGYEQYF.

V gene TRBV5-3 combines with J gene TRBJ2-1; 8 nucleotides agree with TRBD2. TRBV5-3 qualifies as an ORF whose function is uncertain. The CDR3 covers 17 residues. Trimming cost V 4 bases and J 5 bases; bases outside gene matches: 14. Here the CDR3 DNA reads TGTGCCAGAAGCCCCCCCGTCCGTAGCGGGGTGGACAATGAGCAGTTCTTC. This encodes CARSPPVRSGVDNEQFF.

DNA of the CDR3: TGTGCCAGCAGTGGAATGCCCGGGACAGGGGCCGGGGAGCTGTTTTTT. It is translated as CASSGMPGTGAGELFF. This sequence joins TRBV6-1 and TRBJ2-2, with 10 nucleotides matching TRBD1. Losses at the gene ends were 4 bases for V and 6 bases for J; bases not matched to a gene: 8. Germline V lookup: CDR1 MNHNS, CDR2 SASEGT. The CDR3 is made up of 16 amino acids.

In its sample, this clone was seen a few times. This sequence joins TRBV6-4 and TRBJ1-2; TRBD1 might be the D (5 bases). The CDR3 totals 14 residues. Germline V gene sequence: CDR1 MRHNA, CDR2 SNTAGT. V lost 6 bases, J lost 7 bases, and 18 bases lay in between. The CDR3 DNA sequence: TGTGCCAGCAGGCCAGGGAATGACAAGGGTGGCTACACCTTC. This gives the protein CASRPGNDKGGYTF.

The V call is TRBV2, the J call TRBJ1-4, with 7 bases aligning to TRBD1. Germline lookup yields CDR1 SNHLY and CDR2 FYNNEI. With 10 bases clipped from V and 5 bases from J, the junction kept 7 bases outside the gene matches. There are 13 residues in the CDR3. CDR3 in DNA: TGTGCCACGGTGGACAGGACGAATGAAAAACTGTTTTTT. Translated: CATVDRTNEKLFF.

The genes are TRBV6-1 and TRBJ1-5; 7 bases map to TRBD1. The CDR3 covers 14 residues. V shed 8 bases, J shed 0 bases, and the junction held 4 bases outside the gene matches. CDR1 and CDR2 (germline): MNHNS, SASEGT. CDR3: CASRWDSSNQPQHF. CDR3 coding DNA: TGTGCCAGCCGGTGGGACAGTAGCAATCAGCCCCAGCATTTT.

V is TRBV25-1 and J is TRBJ2-5, with D possibly TRBD2 on 7 matching bases. Trimming took off 7 bases at V and 4 bases at J, with 13 bases between the two ends. The CDR3 is made up of 13 amino acids. Per germline, CDR1 MGHDK and CDR2 SYGVNS. CDR3 sequence: CASNKGGGETQYF. Written as DNA, the CDR3 is TGTGCCAGCAATAAGGGGGGGGGAGAGACCCAGTACTTC. Together with reference TRBV25-1 and TRBJ2-5, the CDR3 gives the full variable domain: EADIYQTPRYLVIGTGKKITLECSQTMGHDKMYWYQQDPGMELHLIHYSYGVNSTEKGDLSSESTVSRIRTEHFPLTLESARPSHTSQYLCASNKGGGETQYFGPGTRLLVL.

The sample holds a few counts of this clone. The V call is TRBV6-5, the J call TRBJ1-1; D gene unclear. Trimming took 2 bases from V and 5 from J, leaving 9 bases between them. The CDR3 sequence is 13 residues long. In germline, CDR1 is MNHEY, CDR2 SVGAGI. Here the CDR3 DNA reads TGTGCCAGCAGTTACGAAGCGAGGACTGAAGCTTTCTTT. Translating it yields CASSYEARTEAFF.

Notes on this clone: The final CDR3 position lacks the conserved phenylalanine or tryptophan, pointing to a likely read error. The limits of the CDR3 on the DNA are not certain, so only TCRdb's listed CDR3 is given. The rearrangement uses TRBV5-1 and TRBJ1-2; the D call of TRBD1 is as the table states it, not checked on the DNA. Per germline, CDR1 SGHRS and CDR2 YFSETQ. The CDR3 totals 15 residues, both ends included. The CDR3 region is CASSLTPWDRRSLTP.

In this sample, this clone turned up once. This rearrangement joins TRBV7-3 to TRBJ2-1, with D possibly TRBD1 on 7 matching bases. V was cut by 5 bases and J by 6 bases, with 14 bases left in between. This CDR3 region has 14 residues. Germline V gives CDR1 SGHTA, CDR2 FQGTGA. The CDR3 DNA reads TGTGCCAGCAGCCCAGGGGGACTTCTCAATGAGCAGTTCTTC. Its protein is CASSPGGLLNEQFF.

V gene TRBV7-9 combines with J gene TRBJ1-6; D unclear. There are 12 residues in the CDR3. V lost 5 bases and J lost 10, with 9 bases in between. Germline lookup yields CDR1 SEHNR and CDR2 FQNEAQ (reference sequence). Written as DNA, the CDR3 is TGTGCCAGCAGCCGGGGAGACTCACCCCTCCACTTT. It translates to CASSRGDSPLHF.

V usage is TRBV18 and J usage is TRBJ1-2; D possibly corresponds to TRBD1 (5 bases). V dropped 2 bases and J dropped 2 bases, with 9 bases sitting between them. The CDR3 extends over 14 amino acids. Germline assignment: CDR1 KGHSH and CDR2 LQKENI. The CDR3 bases are TGTGCCAGCTCACCAATCCAGGGCAACTATGGCTACACCTTC. It codes for CASSPIQGNYGYTF.

The V gene is TRBV11-2, the J gene TRBJ2-3; 7 nucleotides match TRBD2. V lost 5 bases, J lost 2 bases, and 4 bases stayed unmatched. The CDR3 runs to 14 residues. Germline V gene sequence: CDR1 SGHAT, CDR2 FQNNGV. CDR3 sequence: CASSLLAVTDTQYF. The CDR3 nucleotides read TGTGCCAGCAGCCTTCTAGCGGTCACAGATACGCAGTATTTT. Based on the CDR3 plus reference TRBV11-2 and TRBJ2-3, the full variable domain is EAGVAQSPRYKIIEKRQSVAFWCNPISGHATLYWYQQILGQGPKLLIQFQNNGVVDDSQLPKDRFSAERLKGVDSTLKIQPAKLEDSAVYLCASSLLAVTDTQYFGPGTRLTVL.

The chain is built from TRBV7-2 and TRBJ2-6; 12 bases are a match to TRBD1. Germline-derived CDR1 and CDR2 are SGHTA and FQGNSA. This CDR3 contains 18 residues. V shed 0 bases and J 3 bases; nucleotides not matched to a gene: 3. The CDR3 reads CASSLAGTGGRGANVLTF. Here the CDR3 DNA reads TGTGCCAGCAGCTTAGCCGGGACAGGGGGCCGTGGGGCCAACGTCCTGACTTTC.

The CDR3 sequence: CASSQYRGMNTEAFF. The CDR3 region has the DNA TGTGCCAGCAGCCAGTACCGGGGTATGAACACTGAAGCTTTCTTT. This chain joins TRBV5-4 and TRBJ1-1; D gene uncertain. With 4 bases removed from V and 0 bases from J, the gap between germline ends came to 13 bases. CDR1 and CDR2 (germline): SGHNT, YYREEE (reference sequence). This CDR3 contains 15 residues.

The chain joins TRBV6-1 to TRBJ2-5; the D gene is possibly TRBD1 (6 bases). This CDR3 spans 14 amino acids. The V gene lost 2 bases and the J gene lost 2 bases, with 9 bases spanning the gap. CDR1 MNHNS and CDR2 SASEGT come from the germline V gene. As DNA, the CDR3 is TGTGCCAGCAGTGAACAGGGGACACAAGAGACCCAGTACTTC. It yields the protein CASSEQGTQETQYF.

The chain is built from TRBV6-4 and TRBJ2-1, with 11 bases fitting TRBD2. Germline values: CDR1 MRHNA, CDR2 SNTAGT. The CDR3 consists of 16 residues. The ends lost 0 bases at V and 2 bases at J; junction bases unmatched: 0. The CDR3 sequence: CASSDSGLAAYNEQFF. The DNA for the CDR3 is TGTGCCAGCAGTGACTCGGGACTAGCGGCCTACAATGAGCAGTTCTTC.

This chain links TRBV6-4 with TRBJ2-6, with 10 bases fitting TRBD1. V shed 4 bases and J 0 bases; nucleotides not matched to a gene: 3. The CDR3 sequence is 17 residues long. CDR1 and CDR2 from the germline V gene are MRHNA and SNTAGT. The CDR3 nucleotides are TGTGCCAGCAGTGGGACAGGGGGGAACTCTGGGGCCAACGTCCTGACTTTC. This gives the protein CASSGTGGNSGANVLTF.

CDR3 residues: CASSFQSSTDTQYF. CDR3 nucleotide sequence: TGTGCCAGCAGTTTTCAGTCTAGCACAGATACGCAGTATTTT. The V call is TRBV28, the J call TRBJ2-3; D is unclear. Between the trimmed V and J ends, which lost 3 bases and 0 bases, there was a span of 7 bases. CDR3 length equals 14 residues. Germline assignment: CDR1 MDHEN and CDR2 SYDVKM. Full variable domain (remainder filled in from reference TRBV28 and TRBJ2-3): DVKVTQSSRYLVKRTGEKVFLECVQDMDHENMFWYRQDPGLGLRLIYFSYDVKMKEKGDIPEGYSVSREKKERFSLILESASTNQTSMYLCASSFQSSTDTQYFGPGTRLTVL.

V is TRBV2 and J is TRBJ2-5, with D maybe TRBD1 (7 bases). Germline V gives CDR1 SNHLY, CDR2 FYNNEI. This CDR3 is built from 15 residues. V was clipped by 7 bases and J by 4 bases, with 19 bases between them. The CDR3 DNA is TGTGCCAGCACCGGGGGACAGTTGTTGGTAGAGACCCAGTACTTC. Residues: CASTGGQLLVETQYF.

The gene calls are TRBV7-3 and TRBJ2-3, with TRBD2 matching over 7 bases. Germline assignment: CDR1 SGHTA and CDR2 FQGTGA. V shed 4 bases, J shed 3 bases, and the junction held 4 bases outside the gene matches. The CDR3 is made up of 14 amino acids. CDR3: CASSSGTTTDTQYF. The DNA for the CDR3 is TGTGCCAGCAGCTCTGGGACTACAACAGATACGCAGTATTTT.

This clone was detected once. The chain combines TRBV11-2 with TRBJ2-2; 7 bases agree with TRBD1. Per germline, CDR1 SGHAT and CDR2 FQNNGV. The CDR3 spans 15 residues. Trimming at V came to 5 bases and at J to 4 bases, leaving 7 bases not matched to a gene. CDR3 nucleotides: TGTGCCAGCAGCCGCCAAGGGGGCGTCACCGGGGAGCTGTTTTTT. Amino acids: CASSRQGGVTGELFF. Full variable domain (outside the CDR3, taken from reference TRBV11-2 and TRBJ2-2): EAGVAQSPRYKIIEKRQSVAFWCNPISGHATLYWYQQILGQGPKLLIQFQNNGVVDDSQLPKDRFSAERLKGVDSTLKIQPAKLEDSAVYLCASSRQGGVTGELFFGEGSRLTVL.

The rearrangement uses TRBV5-1 and TRBJ1-2; D gene ambiguous. Germline loops: CDR1 SGHRS, CDR2 YFSETQ. V lost 0 bases, J lost 4 bases, and 10 bases lay in between. The length of the CDR3 is 14 residues. CDR3 protein: CASSLGRTVYGYTF. In nucleotides, the CDR3 is TGCGCCAGCAGCTTGGGCAGAACAGTCTATGGCTACACCTTC.

The V gene is TRBV5-1, the J gene TRBJ2-7; 8 nucleotides align to TRBD2. Trimming at V came to 6 bases and at J to 0 bases, leaving 8 bases not matched to a gene. This CDR3 has 15 residues. Germline lookup yields CDR1 SGHRS and CDR2 YFSETQ. The CDR3 DNA is TGCGCCAGCACCAGTACTAGCGGTCCCTCCTACGAGCAGTACTTC. Amino acid sequence: CASTSTSGPSYEQYF.

The chain uses TRBV19 and TRBJ2-7; 9 bases line up with TRBD1. The CDR3 runs 14 residues. Germline CDR1 LNHDA, CDR2 SQIVND (reference sequence). V lost 10 bases, J lost 4 bases, and 11 bases stayed unmatched. The CDR3 region is CATSPGTGYYEQYF. In DNA form, the CDR3 reads TGTGCCACCTCGCCAGGGACAGGGTATTACGAGCAGTACTTC.